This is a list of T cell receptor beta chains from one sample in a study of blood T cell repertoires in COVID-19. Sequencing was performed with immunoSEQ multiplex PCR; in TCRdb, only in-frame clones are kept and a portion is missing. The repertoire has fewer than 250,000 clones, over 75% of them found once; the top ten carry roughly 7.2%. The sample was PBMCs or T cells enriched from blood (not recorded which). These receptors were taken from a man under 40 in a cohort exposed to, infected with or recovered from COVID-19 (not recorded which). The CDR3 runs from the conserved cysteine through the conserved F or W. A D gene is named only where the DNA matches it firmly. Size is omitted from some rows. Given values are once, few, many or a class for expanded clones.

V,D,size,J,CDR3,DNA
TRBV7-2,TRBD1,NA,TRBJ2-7,CASSPSGQGSYEQYF,TGTGCCAGCAGCCCGTCCGGACAGGGATCCTACGAGCAGTACTTC
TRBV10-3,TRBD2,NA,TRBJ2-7,CAISEVAGTTYEQYF,TGTGCCATCAGTGAAGTAGCGGGAACGACCTACGAGCAGTACTTC
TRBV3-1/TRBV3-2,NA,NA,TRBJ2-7,CASSERTGEQYF,TGTGCCAGCAGCGAAAGAACAGGGGAGCAGTACTTC
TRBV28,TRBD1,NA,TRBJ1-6,CASSPWTGHSPLHF,TGTGCCAGCAGCCCCTGGACAGGACACTCACCCCTCCACTTT
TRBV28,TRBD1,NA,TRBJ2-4,CASSQSGTALNIQYF,TGTGCCAGCAGTCAATCCGGGACAGCGTTAAACATTCAGTACTTC
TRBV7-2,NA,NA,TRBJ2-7,CASSLVGGANEQYF,TGTGCCAGCAGCTTAGTGGGGGGAGCGAATGAGCAGTACTTC
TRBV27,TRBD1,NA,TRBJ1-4,CASSLSTGDEKLFF,TGTGCCAGCAGTTTGAGCACAGGGGATGAAAAACTGTTTTTT
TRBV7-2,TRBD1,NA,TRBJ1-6,CASSLFSGTVSSPLHF,TGTGCCAGCAGCTTATTCTCCGGGACAGTATCTTCACCCCTCCACTTT
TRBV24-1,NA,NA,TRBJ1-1,CATSGKGGNTEAFF,TGTGCCACCAGTGGGAAAGGGGGAAACACTGAAGCTTTCTTT
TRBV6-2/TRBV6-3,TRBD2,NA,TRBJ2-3,CASSVLAGASTDTQYF,TGTGCCAGCAGTGTACTAGCGGGCGCTAGCACAGATACGCAGTATTTT
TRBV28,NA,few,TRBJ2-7,CAITQGYEQYF,TGTGCCATCACTCAGGGTTACGAGCAGTACTTC
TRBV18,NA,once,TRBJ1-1,CASSPRGYGETEAFF,TGTGCCAGCTCACCTAGGGGGTACGGGGAAACTGAAGCTTTCTTT
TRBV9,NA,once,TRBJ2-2,CASSVSIGELFF,TGTGCCAGCAGCGTTTCCATCGGGGAGCTGTTTTTT
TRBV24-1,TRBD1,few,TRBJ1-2,CATSDGQGDRYGYTF,TGTGCCACCAGTGACGGACAGGGGGATCGGTATGGCTACACCTTC
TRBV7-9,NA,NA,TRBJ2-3,CASSSLAPNTDTQYF,TGTGCCAGCAGCTCCCTAGCACCCAACACAGATACGCAGTATTTT
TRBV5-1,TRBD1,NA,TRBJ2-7,CASSSRQGYEQYF,TGCGCCAGCAGCTCACGACAGGGCTACGAGCAGTACTTC
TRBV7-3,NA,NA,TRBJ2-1,CASSSDPARVPEQFF,TGTGCCAGCAGCTCAGACCCCGCCAGGGTACCTGAGCAGTTCTTC
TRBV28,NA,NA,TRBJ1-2,CASSPGRGGYTF,TGTGCCAGCAGTCCCGGCCGCGGTGGCTACACCTTC
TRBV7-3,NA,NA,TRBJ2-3,CASSLRQGSPDTQYF,TGTGCCAGCAGCTTAAGGCAGGGATCCCCAGATACGCAGTATTTT
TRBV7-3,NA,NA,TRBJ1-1,CASSLTSEGGEAFF,TGTGCCAGCAGCTTAACGTCCGAGGGAGGTGAAGCTTTCTTT
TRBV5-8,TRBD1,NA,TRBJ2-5,CARGTGVPQETQYF,TGTGCCAGGGGGACAGGGGTTCCCCAAGAGACCCAGTACTTC
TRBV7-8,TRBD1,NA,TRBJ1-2,CASSLAGQLNPAYNYGYTF,TGTGCCAGCAGCTTAGCGGGACAGCTAAACCCCGCTTATAACTATGGCTACACCTTC
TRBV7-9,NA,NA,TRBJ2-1,CASSHLNSEQFF,TGTGCCAGCAGCCACCTTAACAGTGAGCAGTTCTTC
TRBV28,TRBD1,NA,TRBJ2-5,CASSLRNRGGETQYF,TGTGCCAGCAGTCTCCGTAACAGGGGCGGGGAGACCCAGTACTTC
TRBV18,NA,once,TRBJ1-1,CASSPRPAQRGTEAFF,TGTGCCAGCTCACCACGTCCGGCCCAGAGAGGGACTGAAGCTTTCTTT
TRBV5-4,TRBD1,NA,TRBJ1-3,CASSGGTGSGNTIYF,TGTGCCAGCAGCGGGGGGACAGGCTCTGGAAACACCATATATTTT
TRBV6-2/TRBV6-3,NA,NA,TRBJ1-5,CASSTGLWQPQHF,TGTGCCAGCAGTACAGGGTTATGGCAGCCCCAGCATTTT
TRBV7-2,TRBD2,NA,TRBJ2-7,CASSLAGGIGLAYEQYF,TGTGCCAGCAGCTTAGCGGGAGGGATCGGACTAGCTTACGAGCAGTACTTC
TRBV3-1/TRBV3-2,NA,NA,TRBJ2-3,CASSQASLGAQNTDTQYF,TGTGCCAGCAGCCAAGCTTCACTGGGGGCCCAAAACACAGATACGCAGTATTTT
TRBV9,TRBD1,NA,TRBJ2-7,CASSVAGDSYTYEQYF,TGTGCCAGCAGCGTAGCTGGGGACAGTTATACCTACGAGCAGTACTTC
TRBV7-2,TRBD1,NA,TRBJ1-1,CASSEGSTGRRTEAFF,TGTGCCAGCAGCGAGGGGTCGACAGGGAGGAGGACTGAAGCTTTCTTT
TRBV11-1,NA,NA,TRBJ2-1,CASSLAGVRGHEQFF,TGTGCCAGCAGCTTAGCGGGAGTGCGTGGGCATGAGCAGTTCTTC
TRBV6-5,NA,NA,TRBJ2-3,CASSYAGSSTDTQYF,TGTGCCAGCAGTTACGCGGGGTCTAGCACAGATACGCAGTATTTT
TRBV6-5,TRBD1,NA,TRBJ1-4,CASSYDRGQGKLFF,TGTGCCAGCAGTTACGACAGGGGGCAGGGAAAACTGTTTTTT
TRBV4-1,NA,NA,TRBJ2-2,CASSLRGGSGELFF,TGCGCCAGCAGCCTTCGTGGTGGCAGCGGGGAGCTGTTTTTT
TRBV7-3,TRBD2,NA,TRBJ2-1,CASSLTGLASRHEQFF,TGTGCCAGCAGCTTAACGGGACTAGCCTCTCGCCATGAGCAGTTCTTC
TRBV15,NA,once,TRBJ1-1,CATSRPGTQSNTEAFF,TGTGCCACCAGCAGACCTGGGACACAAAGCAACACTGAAGCTTTCTTT
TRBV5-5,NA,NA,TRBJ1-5,CASSPQGLLNSNQPQHF,TGTGCCAGCAGCCCGCAGGGACTCCTGAATAGCAATCAGCCCCAGCATTTT
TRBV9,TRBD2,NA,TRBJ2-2,CASSVGFGASGSWELFF,TGTGCCAGCAGCGTAGGATTTGGGGCTAGCGGTTCATGGGAGCTGTTTTTT
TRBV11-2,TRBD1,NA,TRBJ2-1,CASSPGTGRANEQFF,TGTGCCAGCAGCCCCGGGACAGGGAGGGCCAATGAGCAGTTCTTC
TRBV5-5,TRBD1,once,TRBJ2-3,CASSLEPGGYADTQYF,TGTGCCAGCAGCTTGGAGCCAGGGGGTTATGCAGATACGCAGTATTTT
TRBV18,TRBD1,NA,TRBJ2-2,CASSPTTGTGNTGELFF,TGTGCCAGCTCACCAACTACCGGGACAGGGAACACCGGGGAGCTGTTTTTT
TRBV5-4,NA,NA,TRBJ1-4,CASSPEGHTLEKLFF,TGTGCCAGCAGCCCTGAGGGTCATACCCTGGAAAAACTGTTTTTT
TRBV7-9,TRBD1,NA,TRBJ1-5,CASSQDRGNQPQHF,TGTGCCAGCAGCCAAGACAGGGGCAATCAGCCCCAGCATTTT
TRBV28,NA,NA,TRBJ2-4,CASSPGVRKNIQYF,TGTGCCAGCAGTCCTGGAGTTCGGAAAAACATTCAGTACTTC
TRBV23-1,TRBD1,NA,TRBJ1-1,CASGNYGTGKTDTEAFF,TGCGCCAGCGGAAACTACGGGACAGGAAAGACAGACACTGAAGCTTTCTTT
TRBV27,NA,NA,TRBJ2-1,CASTMGQLSEQFF,TGTGCCAGCACGATGGGCCAATTAAGTGAGCAGTTCTTC
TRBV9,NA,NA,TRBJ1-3,CASSVGLTRAPSGNTIYF,TGTGCCAGCAGCGTAGGCCTGACCAGGGCCCCTTCTGGAAACACCATATATTTT
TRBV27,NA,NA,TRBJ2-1,CASSLSQGSYNEQFF,TGTGCCAGCAGTTTATCGCAGGGCTCCTACAATGAGCAGTTCTTC
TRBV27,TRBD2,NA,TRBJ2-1,CASSQLRLAGTDEQFF,TGTGCCAGCAGTCAATTACGACTAGCGGGAACGGATGAGCAGTTCTTC
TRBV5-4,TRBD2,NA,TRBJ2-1,CASSPGGGLAGLYNEQFF,TGTGCCAGCAGCCCCGGGGGAGGACTAGCGGGGCTCTACAATGAGCAGTTCTTC
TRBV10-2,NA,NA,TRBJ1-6,CASMPGLHDSPLHF,TGCGCCAGCATGCCGGGACTGCATGATTCACCCCTCCACTTT
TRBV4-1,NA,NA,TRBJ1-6,CASSPGHPVNSPLHF,TGCGCCAGCAGCCCCGGACACCCAGTTAATTCACCCCTCCACTTT